This entry lists 14 T cell receptor beta chains sequenced from one sample in a study of cytomegalovirus exposure and HLA in healthy donors. Vbeta (60) and Jbeta (13) primers were used in the PCR. Sequencing used immunoSEQ multiplex PCR; TCRdb keeps in-frame clones, though not all of them. The data contain around 78,000 clones, 60% to 85% of them singletons. Sequencing used PBMCs. All receptors derive from a male donor in good health and CMV-seronegative.

The gene calls are TRBV10-1 and TRBJ2-3; D unresolved. Germline assignment: CDR1 WNHNN and CDR2 SYGVQD (reference sequence). V shed 2 bases and J shed 8 bases, with 14 bases lying between them. This CDR3 is built from 14 residues. CDR3: CASSEGEDSGTQYF. The DNA of the CDR3 is TGCGCCAGCAGTGAGGGAGAGGATTCTGGTACGCAGTATTTT.

The chain is built from TRBV18 and TRBJ2-3, with TRBD1 as a possible D gene (7 bases). The CDR3 spans 17 residues. Germline V gives CDR1 KGHSH, CDR2 LQKENI. Trimming pared 6 bases from V and 1 base from J, leaving 20 bases between. The CDR3 DNA reads as TGTGCCAGCTCCCTACGCGGCGGGGACAGAGGCACAGATACGCAGTATTTT. It specifies CASSLRGGDRGTDTQYF.

This clone showed up just a few times. The chain uses TRBV7-3 and TRBJ2-1; D perhaps matches TRBD1 (7 bases). This CDR3 spans 16 amino acids. Trimming pared 0 bases from V and 6 bases from J, leaving 15 bases between. CDR1 and CDR2 from the germline V gene are SGHTA and FQGTGA. The CDR3 reads CASSLTGRDSVNEQFF. CDR3 DNA sequence: TGTGCCAGCAGCTTAACGGGGCGGGACAGTGTCAATGAGCAGTTCTTC.

This clone was counted once. The V and J genes are TRBV29-1 and TRBJ2-2; 8 bases line up with TRBD1. J gave up 2 bases and V 7 bases, and 9 bases lay outside the gene matches. The CDR3 spans 15 residues. Per the germline V gene, CDR1 is SQVTM and CDR2 is ANQGSEA. The CDR3 DNA is TGCAGCGCCCTACGGGACAGGAGTAACACCGGGGAGCTGTTTTTT. This codes for CSALRDRSNTGELFF.

Written as DNA, the CDR3 is TGTGCCAGCAGTTTCATGGGGCAATACCCTCAGTACTTC. This sequence encodes CASSFMGQYPQYF. V is TRBV27 and J is TRBJ2-4, with D maybe TRBD1 (5 bases). The germline V and J ends were trimmed by 3 bases and 12 bases, with 15 bases remaining between them. This CDR3 has 13 amino acids. The V gene's germline CDR1 is MNHEY and CDR2 SMNVEV (reference sequence).

This chain joins TRBV5-1 and TRBJ2-1; 10 bases are a match to TRBD2. The germline CDR1 and CDR2 sequences are SGHRS and YFSETQ. Trimming at V came to 1 base and at J to 5 bases, leaving 6 bases not matched to a gene. CDR3 length equals 16 residues. CDR3 DNA: TGCGCCAGCAGCTTGCAGCTAGCGGGAGAAGACAATGAGCAGTTCTTC. This gives the protein CASSLQLAGEDNEQFF.

The V call is TRBV6-5, the J call TRBJ2-1; D may be TRBD1 (6 bases). This CDR3 is 15 amino acids long. Germline CDR1 MNHEY, CDR2 SVGAGI. Trimming stripped 6 bases from V and 6 bases from J, with 18 bases between. The CDR3 loop is CASSRYRDPGNEQFF. The DNA for the CDR3 is TGTGCCAGCAGCCGATACAGGGATCCCGGCAATGAGCAGTTCTTC.

The rearrangement links TRBV27 to TRBJ2-5, with TRBD2 matching 11 bases. The length of the CDR3 is 15 residues. The trim removed 2 bases at V and 11 bases at J, leaving 10 bases unmatched. CDR1 and CDR2 (germline): MNHEY, SMNVEV (reference sequence). This CDR3 is CASSLSSGRAREQYF. CDR3 DNA sequence: TGTGCCAGCAGTTTAAGTAGCGGGAGGGCCAGGGAGCAGTACTTC.

The CDR3 sequence is CASSNNPGQGTDTQYF. The CDR3 DNA sequence: TGCGCCAGCAGCAATAATCCGGGACAGGGCACAGATACGCAGTATTTT. The chain links TRBV5-1 to TRBJ2-3, with TRBD1 identical over 8 bases. CDR1 SGHRS and CDR2 YFSETQ come from the germline V gene. The V gene end was trimmed by 4 bases and the J gene end by 1 base; junction bases not matched to a gene: 8. The CDR3 consists of 16 residues. Full variable domain (rest looked up from reference TRBV5-1 and TRBJ2-3): KAGVTQTPRYLIKTRGQQVTLSCSPISGHRSVSWYQQTPGQGLQFLFEYFSETQRNKGNFPGRFSGRQFSNSRSEMNVSTLELGDSALYLCASSNNPGQGTDTQYFGPGTRLTVL.

V is TRBV6-5 and J is TRBJ1-3; 8 positions match TRBD1. The CDR3 is made up of 15 amino acids. Trimming took 5 bases from V and 2 from J; bases not matched to a gene: 5. Germline CDR1 and CDR2: MNHEY and SVGAGI. CDR3 nucleotides: TGTGCCAGCAGTATACGGACAGGGACTGGAAACACCATATATTTT. Amino acids: CASSIRTGTGNTIYF.

The chain employs TRBV4-1 and TRBJ1-1; perhaps TRBD1 as D (5 bases). Germline V gene sequence: CDR1 MGHRA, CDR2 YSYEKL. The CDR3 covers 12 residues. The V gene lost 3 bases and the J gene lost 7 bases, with 9 bases spanning the gap. CDR3 region: CASSHGGFEAFF. CDR3 bases: TGCGCCAGCAGCCACGGGGGGTTTGAAGCTTTCTTT.

This clone occurred a few times. V gene TRBV30 combines with J gene TRBJ1-1; the D gene is possibly TRBD1 (6 bases). Germline V gene lookup returns CDR1 GTSNPN and CDR2 SVGIG (reference sequence). CDR3 length: 14 amino acids. V gave up 2 bases and J gave up 4 bases, with 14 bases separating them. The CDR3 DNA sequence: TGTGCCTGGAGTCGCAAGGGGGGGGCCACTGAAGCTTTCTTT. Translation: CAWSRKGGATEAFF.

The V and J genes are TRBV5-1 and TRBJ1-1, with D tentatively TRBD1 (6 bases). Germline V gene data show CDR1 as SGHRS and CDR2 as YFSETQ. V was trimmed by 4 bases and J by 7 bases, leaving 17 bases between them. The CDR3 contains 14 residues. The CDR3 nucleotides are TGCGCCAGCAGCATCGCGGGGGCGCGCGGTGAAGCTTTCTTT. As protein: CASSIAGARGEAFF.

This clone has a single count. The V gene is TRBV9, the J gene TRBJ2-7, with 8 nucleotides matching TRBD2. Germline CDR1 and CDR2: SGDLS and YYNGEE. The trim removed 2 bases at V and 7 bases at J, leaving 5 bases unmatched. CDR3 length equals 13 residues. The DNA for the CDR3 is TGTGCCAGCAGCGTGCGGGGGGTTGGGGAGCAGTACTTC. Its translation is CASSVRGVGEQYF.